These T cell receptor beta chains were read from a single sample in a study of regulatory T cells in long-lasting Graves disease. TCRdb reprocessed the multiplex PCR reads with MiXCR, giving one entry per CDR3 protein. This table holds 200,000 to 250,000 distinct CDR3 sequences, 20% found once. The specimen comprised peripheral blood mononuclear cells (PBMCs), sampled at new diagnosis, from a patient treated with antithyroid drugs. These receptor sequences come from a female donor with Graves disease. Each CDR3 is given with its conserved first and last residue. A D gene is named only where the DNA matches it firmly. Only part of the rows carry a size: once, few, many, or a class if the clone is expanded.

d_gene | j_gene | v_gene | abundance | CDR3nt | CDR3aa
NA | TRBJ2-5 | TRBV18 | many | TGTGCCAGCTCACCCGGGGGGCCATTCCCTCAAGAGACCCAGTACTTC | CASSPGGPFPQETQYF
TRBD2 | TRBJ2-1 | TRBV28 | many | TGTGCCAGCAGTTCCAACCTAGCGGGGGCCTACAATGAGCAGTTCTTC | CASSSNLAGAYNEQFF
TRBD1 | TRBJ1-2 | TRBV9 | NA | TGTGCCAGCAAAAGAGGGACAGACTATGGCTACACCTTC | CASKRGTDYGYTF
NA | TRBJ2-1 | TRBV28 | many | TGTGCCAGCAGTTCCCTAGGGCAAAGCAATGAGCAGTTCTTC | CASSSLGQSNEQFF
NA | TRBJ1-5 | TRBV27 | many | TGTGCCAGCAGGGGAGAGGGCGGGGGACATGAGCCCCAGCATTTT | CASRGEGGGHEPQHF
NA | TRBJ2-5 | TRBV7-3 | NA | TGTGCCAGCGGGGAGACCCAGTACTTC | CASGETQYF
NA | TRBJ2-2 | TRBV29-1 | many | TGCAGCGTATTACCGACGAACACCGGGGAGCTGTTTTTT | CSVLPTNTGELFF
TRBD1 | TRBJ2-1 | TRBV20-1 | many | TGCAGTGCTAGAGGTATGGGACAGGTCAATGAGCAGTTCTTC | CSARGMGQVNEQFF
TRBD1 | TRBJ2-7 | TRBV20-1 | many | TGCAGTGCTAGCTCCGGGACAGGGTCGGACGAGCAGTACTTC | CSASSGTGSDEQYF
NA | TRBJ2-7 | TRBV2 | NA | TGTGCCAGCAGGTCCGGGGCAGCGTGGGAGCAGTACTTC | CASRSGAAWEQYF
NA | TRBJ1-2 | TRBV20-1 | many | TGCAGTGCTAGAGCGGGCCCTCATAACTATGGCTACACCTTC | CSARAGPHNYGYTF
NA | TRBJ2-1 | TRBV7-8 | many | TGTGCCAGCAGCTTGGTGTACAGCAAATACAATGAGCAGTTCTTC | CASSLVYSKYNEQFF
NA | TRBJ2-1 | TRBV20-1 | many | TGCAGTGCCCGAACCGGGGATGAGCAGTTCTTC | CSARTGDEQFF
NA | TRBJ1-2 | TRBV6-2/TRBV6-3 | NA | TGTGCCAGCAGCCTTACAAGGGGCCACTACCTGATATATGGCTACACCTTC | CASSLTRGHYLIYGYTF
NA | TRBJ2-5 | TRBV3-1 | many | TGTGCCAGCAGCCAAGATCTCCCACTGGAGACCCAGTACTTC | CASSQDLPLETQYF
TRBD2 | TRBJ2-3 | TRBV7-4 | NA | TGTGCCAGTCTAGCGGGGGCCCCTTTTCCGTATTTT | CASLAGAPFPYF
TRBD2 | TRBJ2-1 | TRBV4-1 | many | TGTGCCAGCAGCCAAGAGGTAGCGGGAGCTCAGAATGAGCAGTTCTTC | CASSQEVAGAQNEQFF
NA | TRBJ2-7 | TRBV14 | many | TGTGCCAGCAGCCAATGGAACAGCCCCTACGAGCAGTACTTC | CASSQWNSPYEQYF
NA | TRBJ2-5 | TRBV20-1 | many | TGCAGTGCTAGAGATCGCGACTCCCCGGGGTACCAAGAGACCCAGTACTTC | CSARDRDSPGYQETQYF
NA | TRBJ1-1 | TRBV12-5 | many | TGTGCTAGTGGTTTGGTACTCGGCAAGAACACTGAAGCTTTCTTT | CASGLVLGKNTEAFF
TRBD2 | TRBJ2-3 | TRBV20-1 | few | TGCAGTGCTAGGAGTGGTTCTAGCGGGGGGAGCACAGATACGCAGTATTTT | CSARSGSSGGSTDTQYF
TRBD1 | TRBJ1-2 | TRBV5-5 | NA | TGTGCCAGCAGCTTTGTTGGGACAGGGGCGCTTGGCTACACCTTC | CASSFVGTGALGYTF
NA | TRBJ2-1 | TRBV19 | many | TGTGCCAGTAGTATCTCTCGCGTAAATGAGCAGTTCTTC | CASSISRVNEQFF
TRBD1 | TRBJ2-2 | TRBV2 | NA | TGTGCCAGCAAGGACAGGGTGGTCACCGGGGAGCTGTTTTTT | CASKDRVVTGELFF